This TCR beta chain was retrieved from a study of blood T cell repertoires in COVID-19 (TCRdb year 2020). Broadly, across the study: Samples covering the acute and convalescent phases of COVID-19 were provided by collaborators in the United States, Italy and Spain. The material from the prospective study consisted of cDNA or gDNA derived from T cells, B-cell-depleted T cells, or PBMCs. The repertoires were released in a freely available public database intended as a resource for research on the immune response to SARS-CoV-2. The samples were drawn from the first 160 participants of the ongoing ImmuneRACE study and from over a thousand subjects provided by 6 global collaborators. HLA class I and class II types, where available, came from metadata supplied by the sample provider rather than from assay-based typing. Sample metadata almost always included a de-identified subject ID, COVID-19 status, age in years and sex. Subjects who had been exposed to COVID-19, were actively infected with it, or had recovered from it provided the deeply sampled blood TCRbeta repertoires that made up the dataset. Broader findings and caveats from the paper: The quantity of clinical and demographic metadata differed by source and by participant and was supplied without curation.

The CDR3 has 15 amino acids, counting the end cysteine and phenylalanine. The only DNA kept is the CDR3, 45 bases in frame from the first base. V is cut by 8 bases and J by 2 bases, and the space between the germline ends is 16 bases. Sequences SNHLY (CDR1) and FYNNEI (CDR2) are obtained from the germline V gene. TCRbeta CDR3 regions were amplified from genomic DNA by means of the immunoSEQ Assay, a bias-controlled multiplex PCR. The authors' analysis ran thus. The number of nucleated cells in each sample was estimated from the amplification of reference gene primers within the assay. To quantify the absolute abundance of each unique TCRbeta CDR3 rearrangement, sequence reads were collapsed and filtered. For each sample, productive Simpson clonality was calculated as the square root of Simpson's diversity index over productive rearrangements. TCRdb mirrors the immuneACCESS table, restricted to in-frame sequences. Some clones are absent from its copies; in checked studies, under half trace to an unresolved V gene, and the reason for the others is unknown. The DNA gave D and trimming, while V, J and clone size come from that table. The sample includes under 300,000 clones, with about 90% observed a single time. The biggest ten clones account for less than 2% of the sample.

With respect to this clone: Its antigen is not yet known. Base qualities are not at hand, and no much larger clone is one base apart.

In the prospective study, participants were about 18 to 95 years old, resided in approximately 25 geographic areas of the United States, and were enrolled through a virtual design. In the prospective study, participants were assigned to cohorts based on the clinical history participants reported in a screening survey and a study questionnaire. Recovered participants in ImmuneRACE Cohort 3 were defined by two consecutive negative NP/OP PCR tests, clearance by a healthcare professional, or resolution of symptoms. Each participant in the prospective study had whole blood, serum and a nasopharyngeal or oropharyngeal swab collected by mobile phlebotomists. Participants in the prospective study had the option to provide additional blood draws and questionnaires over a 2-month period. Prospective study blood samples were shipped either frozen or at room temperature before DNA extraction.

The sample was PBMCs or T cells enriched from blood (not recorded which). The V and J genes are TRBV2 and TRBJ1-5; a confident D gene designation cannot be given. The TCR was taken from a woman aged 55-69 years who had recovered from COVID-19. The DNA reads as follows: TGTGCCAGCGCCCCACCCGTACGGGGCAATCAGCCCCAGCATTTT. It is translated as CASAPPVRGNQPQHF.